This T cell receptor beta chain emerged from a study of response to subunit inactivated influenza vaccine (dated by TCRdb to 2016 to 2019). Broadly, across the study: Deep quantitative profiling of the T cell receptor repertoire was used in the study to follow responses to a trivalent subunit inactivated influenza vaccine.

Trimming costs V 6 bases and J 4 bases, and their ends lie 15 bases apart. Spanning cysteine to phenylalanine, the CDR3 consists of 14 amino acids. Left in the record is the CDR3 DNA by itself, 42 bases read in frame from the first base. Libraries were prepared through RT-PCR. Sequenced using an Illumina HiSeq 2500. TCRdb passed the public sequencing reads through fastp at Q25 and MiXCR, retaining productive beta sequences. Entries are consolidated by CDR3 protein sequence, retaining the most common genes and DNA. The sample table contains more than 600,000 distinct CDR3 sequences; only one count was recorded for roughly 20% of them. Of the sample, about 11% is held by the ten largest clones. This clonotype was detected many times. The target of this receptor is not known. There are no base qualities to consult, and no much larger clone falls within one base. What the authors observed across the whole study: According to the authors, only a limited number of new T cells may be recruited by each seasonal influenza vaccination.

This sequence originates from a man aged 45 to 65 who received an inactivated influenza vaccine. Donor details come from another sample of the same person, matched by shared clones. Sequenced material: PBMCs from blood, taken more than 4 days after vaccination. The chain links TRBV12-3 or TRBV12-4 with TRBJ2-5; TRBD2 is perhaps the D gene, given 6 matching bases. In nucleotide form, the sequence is TGTGCCAGCAGCAGCCGGGACTCCCTAGAGACCCAGTACTTC. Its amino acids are CASSSRDSLETQYF.